These 26 T cell receptor beta chains came from one sample sequenced in a study of T-cell reconstitution after alpha-beta-depleted transplantation in children. It was with unique molecular identifiers that the TCRbeta library was prepared. MiXCR, run by TCRdb on the PCR reads, gives a single entry per CDR3 protein. In the table there are more than 200,000 distinct CDR3 sequences, roughly 25% of which are singletons. Specimen: PBMCs, collected before TCRalphabeta/CD19-depleted stem cell transplant. Source of these receptors: a girl aged 2-15 years with Fanconi anemia, due to receive a stem cell transplant.

In its sample, this clonotype was seen many times. The V and J genes are TRBV10-3 and TRBJ2-7; 8 positions agree with TRBD2. The CDR3 consists of 14 residues. Germline trimming cut 3 bases from V and 5 bases from J; bases unmatched to any gene: 6. From germline, CDR1 is ENHRY and CDR2 SYGVKD. CDR3 in DNA: TGTGCCATCAGTGACCCGACTAGCGCACACGAGCAGTACTTC. Translated: CAISDPTSAHEQYF.

The J gene is TRBJ2-7, the V gene TRBV20-1; 7 bases are a match to TRBD1. Germline V lookup: CDR1 DFQATT, CDR2 SNEGSKA (reference sequence). With 3 bases clipped from V and 0 bases from J, the junction kept 5 bases outside the gene matches. The CDR3 runs to 14 residues. The CDR3 protein is CSASLTGVSYEQYF. The CDR3 region has the DNA TGCAGTGCTAGCCTAACAGGGGTCTCCTACGAGCAGTACTTC.

The gene calls are TRBV20-1 and TRBJ2-7; no reliable D call. Trimming shortened V by 0 bases and J by 0 bases, and 12 bases separated the two germline ends. This CDR3 comprises 15 residues. Germline CDR1 and CDR2: DFQATT and SNEGSKA (reference sequence). CDR3 residues: CSARDPRSSSYEQYF. CDR3 in DNA: TGCAGTGCTAGAGATCCCCGGAGCAGCTCCTACGAGCAGTACTTC.

The V gene is TRBV7-6, the J gene TRBJ2-2; D may be TRBD1 or TRBD2 (5 bases each). Germline V gives CDR1 SGHVS, CDR2 FNYEAQ. The CDR3 runs 16 residues. V gave up 4 bases and J gave up 4 bases, with 16 bases separating them. CDR3 coding DNA: TGTGCCAGCAGCTCCGGGGACCCACTTATCACCGGGGAGCTGTTTTTT. Translating it yields CASSSGDPLITGELFF.

At least ten counts were recorded for this clonotype. The chain joins TRBV4-2 to TRBJ2-5, with D perhaps TRBD2 (7 bases). From germline, CDR1 is LGHNA and CDR2 YNFKEQ. V shed 4 bases and J shed 6 bases, with 15 bases lying between them. The CDR3 extends over 14 amino acids. CDR3 sequence reads: CASSPSGGGKTQYF. The CDR3 nucleotides read TGTGCCAGCAGCCCGTCGGGGGGCGGGAAGACCCAGTACTTC.

The chain has TRBV28 and TRBJ2-3; 10 nucleotides align to TRBD1. The J segment lost 6 bases and the V segment lost 3 bases, leaving 6 bases of the junction unmatched. The CDR3 is made up of 15 amino acids. CDR1 MDHEN and CDR2 SYDVKM come from the germline V gene. The CDR3 is CASSLEGQGMDTQYF. The CDR3 DNA sequence: TGTGCCAGCAGTTTGGAGGGACAGGGGATGGATACGCAGTATTTT.

The rearrangement uses TRBV29-1 and TRBJ2-5; tentative D call: TRBD2 (6 bases). This CDR3 is 13 amino acids long. Trimming took off 4 bases at V and 2 bases at J, with 11 bases between the two ends. CDR1 is SQVTM, CDR2 ANQGSEA, per germline. CDR3 bases: TGCAGCGTTGGACGGGAGTTTCAAGAGACCCAGTACTTC. Amino acid sequence: CSVGREFQETQYF.

The chain employs TRBV6-5 and TRBJ2-1; 7 bases map to TRBD1. J gave up 11 bases and V 6 bases, and 7 bases lay outside the gene matches. The CDR3 has 12 amino acids. The germline V gene encodes CDR1 MNHEY and CDR2 SVGAGI. The CDR3 DNA reads TGTGCCAGCAGGGAAACGAGGGGGCAGCAGTTCTTC. Residues: CASRETRGQQFF.

In this sample, this clonotype turned up a few times. The rearrangement links TRBV28 to TRBJ2-3, with 10 bases identical to TRBD2. Germline CDR1 reads MDHEN; CDR2 reads SYDVKM. V lost 5 bases and J lost 5; bases outside the gene matches: 13. This CDR3 contains 17 residues. CDR3 sequence reads: CASSPGASGRAVDTQYF. In nucleotides, the CDR3 is TGTGCCAGCAGTCCGGGAGCTAGCGGGAGAGCGGTAGATACGCAGTATTTT.

This clonotype was counted between two and nine times. This chain connects TRBV7-2 to TRBJ2-7, with 11 bases matching TRBD1. Germline V gives CDR1 SGHTA, CDR2 FQGNSA. J was trimmed by 4 bases and V by 4 bases; bases with no gene match: 3. This CDR3 region has 14 residues. In DNA, the CDR3 is TGTGCCAGCAGCTGGACAGGGGGCGAGTACGAGCAGTACTTC. Its protein product is CASSWTGGEYEQYF.

This rearrangement joins TRBV27 to TRBJ2-1; TRBD1 agrees at 8 bases. The ends lost 3 bases at V and 4 bases at J; junction bases unmatched: 5. Germline V gene lookup returns CDR1 MNHEY and CDR2 SMNVEV (reference sequence). The CDR3 extends over 15 amino acids. CDR3 coding DNA: TGTGCCAGCAGTTTTGTTGGGACAGGTTACAATGAGCAGTTCTTC. Protein product: CASSFVGTGYNEQFF.

The chain carries TRBV5-6 and TRBJ2-5; maybe TRBD2 (7 bases). Trimming stripped 3 bases from V and 0 bases from J, with 15 bases between. CDR1 and CDR2 (germline): SGHDT, YYEEEE. This CDR3 region has 16 residues. CDR3 DNA: TGTGCCAGCAGCTGGGGGGGCTCCCTTTACCAAGAGACCCAGTACTTC. It is translated as CASSWGGSLYQETQYF.

This sequence joins TRBV20-1 and TRBJ1-5, with TRBD1 identical over 7 bases. V lost 6 bases and J lost 0; bases outside the gene matches: 8. This CDR3 spans 15 amino acids. Germline assignment: CDR1 DFQATT and CDR2 SNEGSKA (reference sequence). CDR3 residues: CSAKQGFYSNQPQHF. The CDR3 region has the DNA TGCAGTGCGAAACAGGGGTTCTATAGCAATCAGCCCCAGCATTTT.

This clonotype was seen at least ten times. The chain uses TRBV7-9 and TRBJ2-5; D remains unclear. Germline-derived CDR1 and CDR2 are SEHNR and FQNEAQ (reference sequence). This CDR3 region has 14 residues. The V gene lost 3 bases and the J gene lost 0 bases, with 8 bases spanning the gap. The CDR3 DNA reads TGTGCCAGCAGCTTCAAGGACCACCAAGAGACCCAGTACTTC. This encodes CASSFKDHQETQYF.

CDR3 in amino acids: CASRPDRFYYNEQFF. In DNA, the CDR3 is TGCGCCAGCAGACCGGACAGGTTCTACTACAATGAGCAGTTCTTC. The chain combines TRBV5-1 with TRBJ2-1, with 7 nucleotides matching TRBD1. With V trimmed by 5 bases and J by 3 bases, 8 bases remained unmatched. Germline V gives CDR1 SGHRS, CDR2 YFSETQ. The CDR3 runs to 15 residues.

The rearrangement links TRBV12-3 or TRBV12-4 to TRBJ2-7; perhaps TRBD2 as D (6 bases). V lost 5 bases and J lost 0, with 17 bases in between. This CDR3 has 16 amino acids. The CDR3 bases are TGTGCCAGCAGTCTTAATGTCGCGGGAAACTCCTACGAGCAGTACTTC. This sequence encodes CASSLNVAGNSYEQYF.

The sample holds many counts of this clonotype. The CDR3 loop reads CASSWNYHNEQFF. The CDR3 nucleotides read TGTGCCAGCAGCTGGAATTACCACAATGAGCAGTTCTTC. The rearrangement uses TRBV7-8 and TRBJ2-1; D unclear. CDR1 and CDR2 (germline): SGHVS, FQNEAQ. The CDR3 sequence is 13 residues long. V was cut by 4 bases and J by 5 bases, with 9 bases left in between.

This clonotype has a count of ten or more. J is TRBJ2-1 and V is TRBV20-1; D gene ambiguous. The CDR3 consists of 12 residues. The V gene's germline CDR1 is DFQATT and CDR2 SNEGSKA (reference sequence). Trimming took 6 bases from V and 1 from J, leaving 7 bases between them. CDR3: CSAPGSYNEQFF. The CDR3 bases are TGCAGTGCCCCCGGGTCCTACAATGAGCAGTTCTTC.

This clonotype was observed a few times. The rearrangement joins TRBV5-1 to TRBJ2-1, with TRBD2 identical over 7 bases. The germline V gene has CDR1 SGHRS and CDR2 YFSETQ. Germline trimming cut 5 bases from V and 4 bases from J; bases unmatched to any gene: 12. The CDR3 is 16 amino acids. Here the CDR3 DNA reads TGCGCCAGCAGGTCGGGCGGGGGAATCTCATACAATGAGCAGTTCTTC. Its protein product is CASRSGGGISYNEQFF.

This clonotype was seen many times. The CDR3 coding sequence is TGTGCCAGCAGTAGGACAGGGGACGAGCAGTACTTC. Residues: CASSRTGDEQYF. J is TRBJ2-7 and V is TRBV6-5; 9 bases map to TRBD1. Germline V gives CDR1 MNHEY, CDR2 SVGAGI. V lost 5 bases and J lost 5; bases outside the gene matches: 1. CDR3 length equals 12 residues.

This clonotype was picked up a small number of times. The rearrangement joins TRBV27 to TRBJ1-6, with D tentatively TRBD1 (5 bases). The CDR3 has 14 residues. CDR1 and CDR2 from the germline V gene are MNHEY and SMNVEV (reference sequence). V was cut by 4 bases and J by 7 bases, with 11 bases left in between. CDR3 bases: TGTGCCAGCAGTTACAGGTGGACAAATTCACCCCTCCACTTT. This gives the protein CASSYRWTNSPLHF.

The V gene is TRBV30, the J gene TRBJ2-5, with D possibly TRBD2 on 5 matching bases. V was clipped by 1 base and J by 1 base, with 10 bases between them. Germline CDR1 and CDR2: GTSNPN and SVGIG (reference sequence). The CDR3 is 14 residues long. The CDR3 region is CAWSGSGGQETQYF. CDR3 in DNA: TGTGCCTGGAGTGGGAGTGGAGGCCAAGAGACCCAGTACTTC.

The V call is TRBV28, the J call TRBJ2-7; a possible D gene is TRBD1 (7 bases). The germline V gene encodes CDR1 MDHEN and CDR2 SYDVKM. CDR3 length: 14 amino acids. The V gene lost 3 bases and the J gene lost 5 bases, with 14 bases spanning the gap. Here the CDR3 DNA reads TGTGCCAGCAGTTTTTACAGGGGAGGAAACGAGCAGTACTTC. Protein: CASSFYRGGNEQYF.

This chain connects TRBV7-3 to TRBJ2-3; no reliable D call. Germline V lookup: CDR1 SGHTA, CDR2 FQGTGA. V lost 5 bases and J lost 4, with 10 bases in between. This CDR3 has 13 residues. CDR3 sequence reads: CASSPRVPDTQYF. In nucleotides, the CDR3 is TGTGCCAGCAGCCCCCGCGTCCCAGATACGCAGTATTTT.

This chain connects TRBV7-2 to TRBJ2-7; D could derive from TRBD1 or TRBD2 (6 bases each). This CDR3 has 14 amino acids. The germline CDR1 and CDR2 sequences are SGHTA and FQGNSA. Trimming pared 5 bases from V and 9 bases from J, leaving 20 bases between. The CDR3 DNA reads TGTGCCAGCAGCCTATGGGGGGCTAGAATGGGGCAGTACTTC. This translates into CASSLWGARMGQYF.

The rearrangement uses TRBV20-1 and TRBJ2-7, with TRBD1 matching 10 bases. J was trimmed by 6 bases and V by 3 bases; bases with no gene match: 8. CDR3 length equals 14 residues. Germline CDR1 and CDR2: DFQATT and SNEGSKA (reference sequence). The chain's CDR3 is CSARNPDRGVEQYF. CDR3 nucleotides: TGCAGTGCTAGGAACCCGGACAGGGGGGTCGAGCAGTACTTC.